This T cell receptor beta chain is drawn from a study of control samples from healthy donors and cancer patients. The method was immunoSEQ multiplex PCR; TCRdb's version includes in-frame clones alone and lacks a portion of them. Of 45,000 or so clones in the sample, roughly 90% were seen once. CDR3 length equals 12 residues. V was shortened by 5 bases and J by 4 bases, with 8 bases between the two germline ends. CDR1 is SEHNR, CDR2 FQNEAQ, per germline (reference sequence). The sample taken for sequencing was PBMCs. This clonotype originated in a woman between 40 and 50 years old with head and neck cancer. V and J are TRBV7-9 and TRBJ1-1; D is uncertain. The CDR3 nucleotides read TGTGCCAGCAGCCTGGGTTCCACTGAAGCTTTCTTT. This codes for CASSLGSTEAFF.